Listed below are T cell receptor beta chains from one sample, sequenced in a study of T cells in localized non-small cell lung cancer. Sequencing used immunoSEQ multiplex PCR; TCRdb keeps in-frame clones, though not all of them. The table shows over 35,000 clones, with 81% occurring only once. Material: peripheral blood mononuclear cells, obtained before any cancer treatment. Receptor source: a male donor aged 60 or over with stage II lung adenocarcinoma. Both conserved end residues are part of each CDR3. Fields, in order: clone size, J gene, D gene, V gene, CDR3 DNA, CDR3 protein. The D gene is left open where the match is weak. Clone sizes are given selectively: once, few, many, or a class where the clone is expanded.

clone_size: once; j_call: TRBJ2-2; d_call: .; v_call: TRBV19; cdr3_nt: TGTGCCAGTCGGATCTCCGGGACCTCGAACACCGGGGAGCTGTTTTTT; cdr3_aa: CASRISGTSNTGELFF
clone_size: .; j_call: TRBJ1-2; d_call: .; v_call: TRBV30; cdr3_nt: TGTGCCTGGAGTGGGGGCTATGGCTACACCTTC; cdr3_aa: CAWSGGYGYTF
clone_size: large; j_call: TRBJ2-7; d_call: .; v_call: TRBV7-9; cdr3_nt: TGTGCCAGCAGCTCGACAGGCTACGAGCAGTACTTC; cdr3_aa: CASSSTGYEQYF
clone_size: .; j_call: TRBJ2-7; d_call: .; v_call: TRBV5-1; cdr3_nt: TGCGCCAGCAGCTCCAGGGCCCTCCACGAGCAGTACTTC; cdr3_aa: CASSSRALHEQYF
clone_size: .; j_call: TRBJ1-1; d_call: TRBD1; v_call: TRBV5-1; cdr3_nt: TGCGCCAGCAGCTTGGGGGCTGCAGGGGGCTTTTGGGGAGGTGAAAAAGCTTTCTTT; cdr3_aa: CASSLGAAGGFWGGEKAFF
clone_size: .; j_call: TRBJ1-5; d_call: .; v_call: TRBV30; cdr3_nt: TGTGCCTGGAGTTCCGAGGGAGGCAATCAGCCCCAGCATTTT; cdr3_aa: CAWSSEGGNQPQHF
clone_size: .; j_call: TRBJ1-2; d_call: .; v_call: TRBV4-3; cdr3_nt: TGCGCCAGCAGCCAAGCCCTAGGAGTTGTGGGGTCCAACTATGGCTACACCTTC; cdr3_aa: CASSQALGVVGSNYGYTF
clone_size: few; j_call: TRBJ1-5; d_call: .; v_call: TRBV6-4; cdr3_nt: TGTGCCAGCCCCTCCCAAACGGCCTTAAGCAATCAGCCCCAGCATTTT; cdr3_aa: CASPSQTALSNQPQHF
clone_size: few; j_call: TRBJ2-1; d_call: TRBD2; v_call: TRBV10-3; cdr3_nt: TGTGCCATCAGTGATGGTCTAGCGGGTAATGAGCAGTTCTTC; cdr3_aa: CAISDGLAGNEQFF
clone_size: .; j_call: TRBJ2-2; d_call: TRBD1; v_call: TRBV4-1; cdr3_nt: TGCGCCAGCCGTAGACAGGGGGCGCAGGGCGGGGAGCTGTTTTTT; cdr3_aa: CASRRQGAQGGELFF
clone_size: .; j_call: TRBJ1-2; d_call: TRBD1; v_call: TRBV7-6; cdr3_nt: TGTGCCAGCAGCCACCTAGGGACAGGGGGCGAAGCCTACACCTTC; cdr3_aa: CASSHLGTGGEAYTF
clone_size: once; j_call: TRBJ1-1; d_call: .; v_call: TRBV27; cdr3_nt: TGTGCCAGCACGAGGGGGGGTACAGGCACTGAAGCTTTCTTT; cdr3_aa: CASTRGGTGTEAFF
clone_size: .; j_call: TRBJ1-4; d_call: .; v_call: TRBV25-1; cdr3_nt: TGTGCCAGCAGTGCTTTACTGGGTAATGAAAAACTGTTTTTT; cdr3_aa: CASSALLGNEKLFF
clone_size: .; j_call: TRBJ2-7; d_call: .; v_call: TRBV6-5; cdr3_nt: TGTGCCACCCAGGGCCCATACTCCTACGAGCAGTACTTC; cdr3_aa: CATQGPYSYEQYF
clone_size: .; j_call: TRBJ2-7; d_call: TRBD2; v_call: TRBV5-1; cdr3_nt: TGCGCCAGCAGCTTGGCCGGGGCGGGAGTACAGTACTTC; cdr3_aa: CASSLAGAGVQYF
clone_size: .; j_call: TRBJ1-4; d_call: .; v_call: TRBV7-9; cdr3_nt: TGTGCCAGCAGCCAGGGCAAGGGTAATGAAAAACTGTTTTTT; cdr3_aa: CASSQGKGNEKLFF
clone_size: .; j_call: TRBJ1-1; d_call: .; v_call: TRBV19; cdr3_nt: TGTGCCAGTAGCGACAGCTCGAACACTGAAGCTTTCTTT; cdr3_aa: CASSDSSNTEAFF
clone_size: .; j_call: TRBJ1-2; d_call: .; v_call: TRBV18; cdr3_nt: TGTGCCAGCCTAGGGGCAGGTCTCGCTTCAAACTATGGCTACACCTTC; cdr3_aa: CASLGAGLASNYGYTF
clone_size: .; j_call: TRBJ2-2; d_call: TRBD1; v_call: TRBV28; cdr3_nt: TGTGCCAGCAGTTCTCCTAGACAGGGGGTGAACACCGGGGAGCTGTTTTTT; cdr3_aa: CASSSPRQGVNTGELFF
clone_size: few; j_call: TRBJ2-7; d_call: .; v_call: TRBV7-8; cdr3_nt: TGTGCCAGCAGCCTTACATTCTACGAGCAGTACTTC; cdr3_aa: CASSLTFYEQYF
clone_size: .; j_call: TRBJ2-1; d_call: .; v_call: TRBV29-1; cdr3_nt: TGCAGCTTTTCCCCGGACCTAGCGTACAATGAGCAGTTCTTC; cdr3_aa: CSFSPDLAYNEQFF
clone_size: .; j_call: TRBJ2-6; d_call: .; v_call: TRBV5-6; cdr3_nt: TGTGCCAGCAGCTTGTTGGGGCCGATGGGGGCCAACGTCCTGACTTTC; cdr3_aa: CASSLLGPMGANVLTF
clone_size: .; j_call: TRBJ1-1; d_call: .; v_call: TRBV5-6; cdr3_nt: TGTGCCAGCAGCTTGGGGACGGGGAGGGGAAACACTGAAGCTTTCTTT; cdr3_aa: CASSLGTGRGNTEAFF
clone_size: .; j_call: TRBJ2-7; d_call: TRBD1; v_call: TRBV28; cdr3_nt: TGTGCCACCAGACAGGGAAGATACGAGCAGTACTTC; cdr3_aa: CATRQGRYEQYF